This TCR beta chain was found in a study of graft-versus-host responses after intestinal transplantation. This clone has just a few counts. As yet, its antigen is unknown. The method was immunoSEQ multiplex PCR; TCRdb's version includes in-frame clones alone and lacks a portion of them. This table holds tens of thousands of clones, about 95% found once. This TCR came from a human donor who was the organ donor for an intestinal transplant. The sequencing here drew on unstimulated CD8+ T cells sorted from spleen or lymph node cells, taken before transplant.

The CDR3 DNA reads as TGTGCCAGTAGTCCCGAGGCCGGGATTAACTATGGCTACACCTTC. As protein: CASSPEAGINYGYTF. The V call is TRBV19, the J call TRBJ1-2; D is unresolved. Germline loops: CDR1 LNHDA, CDR2 SQIVND (reference sequence). This CDR3 has 15 residues. The germline V and J ends were trimmed by 5 bases and 1 base, with 14 bases remaining between them.